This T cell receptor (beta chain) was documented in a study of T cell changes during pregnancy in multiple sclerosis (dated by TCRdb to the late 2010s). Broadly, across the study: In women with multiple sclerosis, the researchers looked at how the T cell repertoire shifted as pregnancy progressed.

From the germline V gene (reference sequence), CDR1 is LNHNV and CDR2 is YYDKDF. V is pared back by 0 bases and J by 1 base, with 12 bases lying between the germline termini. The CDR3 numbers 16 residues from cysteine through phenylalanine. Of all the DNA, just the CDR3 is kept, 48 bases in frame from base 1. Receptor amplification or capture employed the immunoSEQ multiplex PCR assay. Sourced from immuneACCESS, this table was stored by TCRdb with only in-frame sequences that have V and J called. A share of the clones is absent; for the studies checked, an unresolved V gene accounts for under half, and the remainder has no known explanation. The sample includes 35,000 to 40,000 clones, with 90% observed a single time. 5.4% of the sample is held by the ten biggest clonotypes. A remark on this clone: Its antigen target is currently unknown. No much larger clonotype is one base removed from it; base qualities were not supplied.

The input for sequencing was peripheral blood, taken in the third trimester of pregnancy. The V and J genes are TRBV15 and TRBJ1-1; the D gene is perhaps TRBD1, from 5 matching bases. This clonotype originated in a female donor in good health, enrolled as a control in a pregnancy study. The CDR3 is CATSRDVGATNTEAFF. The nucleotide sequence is TGTGCCACCAGCAGAGATGTAGGGGCCACGAACACTGAAGCTTTCTTT.